The sequence of this TCR beta chain was determined in a study of molecular identifiers for immune sequencing clone quantification. Background on the study: Naive CD8 cell RNA, from about 20,000 or 100,000 cells, was split five ways in replicates, with four sequenced.

This clonotype showed up just a few times. Looked up from germline, CDR1 is SGDLS and CDR2 is YYNGEE. There are 17 residues in the CDR3. Trimming cost V 3 bases and J 4 bases, with 20 bases left between them. Bulk TCR libraries used previously described methods and listed TCR primers. Via MiXCR, TCRdb re-called the PCR reads, giving one row per CDR3 protein. The table lists 550,000 to 750,000 distinct CDR3 sequences, roughly 21% of them singletons. This sequence was found in a human donor in good health. Some libraries in this study had Jurkat cell RNA spiked in. This chain links TRBV9 with TRBJ2-1; a possible D gene is TRBD2 (7 bases). The sequenced sample was naive CD8+ T cells from blood, with Jurkat cell RNA spiked in. As to subset: FACS-sorted CD8+CD4-CCR7+CD45RA+ naive T cells. The CDR3: CASSEISLGGAYNEQFF. DNA for the CDR3: TGTGCCAGCAGCGAGATTTCGTTGGGGGGGGCTTACAATGAGCAGTTCTTC. The full variable domain, in which reference TRBV9 and TRBJ2-1 provide the parts outside the CDR3, is DSGVTQTPKHLITATGQRVTLRCSPRSGDLSVYWYQQSLDQGLQFLIQYYNGEERAKGNILERFSAQQFPDLHSELNLSSLELGDSALYFCASSEISLGGAYNEQFFGPGTRLTVL.